The 27 T cell receptor beta chains reported below all come from one sample, sequenced in a study of shared T cell receptors in the human thymus. TCRdb's copy holds only in-frame clones and misses some; the assay was immunoSEQ multiplex PCR. The repertoire holds about 660,000 clones, with 70% to 90% as singletons. These data also formed part of another study, on human thymus T cells.

Input material: thymocytes. The receptors were sampled from a boy less than two years old with a congenital heart defect.

The rearrangement links TRBV2 to TRBJ1-4; 10 bases are shared with TRBD1. In germline, CDR1 is SNHLY, CDR2 FYNNEI. V shed 4 bases and J 6 bases; nucleotides not matched to a gene: 11. CDR3 length: 17 amino acids. Written as DNA, the CDR3 is TGTGCCAGCAGTGCCGGACAGGGGGATATGTCGCATGAAAAACTGTTTTTT. Its protein is CASSAGQGDMSHEKLFF.

The V gene is TRBV5-1, the J gene TRBJ2-3; 8 positions match TRBD1. Germline V gene sequence: CDR1 SGHRS, CDR2 YFSETQ. CDR3 length equals 15 residues. With V trimmed by 2 bases and J by 3 bases, 5 bases remained unmatched. The DNA for the CDR3 is TGCGCCAGCAGCTTAATGGACAGGGAGACAGATACGCAGTATTTT. This gives the protein CASSLMDRETDTQYF.

This chain connects TRBV28 to TRBJ2-7, with TRBD1 identical over 9 bases. Germline values: CDR1 MDHEN, CDR2 SYDVKM. V lost 4 bases, J lost 5 bases, and 3 bases stayed unmatched. The CDR3 consists of 13 residues. Here the CDR3 reads CASSSQGAHEQYF. CDR3 DNA sequence: TGTGCCAGCAGTTCACAGGGGGCCCACGAGCAGTACTTC.

This clone was detected once. The V gene is TRBV5-1, the J gene TRBJ2-7; 7 bases are a match to TRBD2. Germline V gene sequence: CDR1 SGHRS, CDR2 YFSETQ. This CDR3 spans 15 amino acids. The ends lost 0 bases at V and 0 bases at J; junction bases unmatched: 3. This CDR3 is CASSLVGGISYEQYF. As DNA, the CDR3 is TGCGCCAGCAGCTTGGTGGGGGGGATCTCCTACGAGCAGTACTTC.

This chain connects TRBV7-6 to TRBJ2-2; D might be TRBD2 (5 bases). The germline V gene has CDR1 SGHVS and CDR2 FNYEAQ. Trimming shortened V by 1 base and J by 6 bases, and 12 bases separated the two germline ends. The CDR3 has 15 residues. In DNA, the CDR3 is TGTGCCAGCAGCTTAGGGACTCTCCGGGCCGGGGAGCTGTTTTTT. It specifies CASSLGTLRAGELFF. Filled out from reference TRBV7-6 and TRBJ2-2, the complete variable domain reads GAGVSQSPRYKVTKRGQDVALRCDPISGHVSLYWYRQALGQGPEFLTYFNYEAQQDKSGLPNDRFSAERPEGSISTLTIQRTEQRDSAMYRCASSLGTLRAGELFFGEGSRLTVL.

The V and J genes are TRBV7-3 and TRBJ2-2, with 7 bases that match TRBD1. The ends lost 5 bases at V and 3 bases at J; junction bases unmatched: 6. Germline V CDR1 and CDR2: SGHTA, FQGTGA. The CDR3 covers 15 residues. CDR3 nucleotide sequence: TGTGCCAGCAGCCCCCGACAGGGTTACACCGGGGAGCTGTTTTTT. Amino acids: CASSPRQGYTGELFF.

This chain's CDR3 is CASSNWGPPNSPLHF. The CDR3 DNA is TGTGCCAGCAGCAATTGGGGCCCTCCCAATTCACCCCTCCACTTT. The chain carries TRBV7-6 and TRBJ1-6; possible D gene TRBD1, 5 bases. The V gene lost 5 bases and the J gene lost 7 bases, with 15 bases spanning the gap. Germline assignment: CDR1 SGHVS and CDR2 FNYEAQ. This CDR3 comprises 15 residues.

The chain has TRBV10-3 and TRBJ2-1; D is perhaps TRBD2 (5 bases). The CDR3 runs to 14 residues. Germline V lookup: CDR1 ENHRY, CDR2 SYGVKD. V dropped 4 bases and J dropped 5 bases, with 12 bases sitting between them. The CDR3 nucleotides read TGTGCCATCAGTGTTTCTAGCCTGGACAATGAGCAGTTCTTC. It yields the protein CAISVSSLDNEQFF.

A few counts support this clone. The gene calls are TRBV6-5 and TRBJ2-7; possibly TRBD1 for D (6 bases). The germline gives CDR1 MNHEY, CDR2 SVGAGI. The CDR3 loop spans 13 amino acids. The ends were cut back, 6 bases at V and 3 bases at J, with 12 bases in the middle. The CDR3 spells CASSSGVGYEQYF. The DNA of the CDR3 is TGTGCCAGCAGCTCAGGGGTTGGCTACGAGCAGTACTTC.

The V and J genes are TRBV5-1 and TRBJ1-2; 10 bases match TRBD1. This CDR3 is 16 amino acids long. Germline lookup yields CDR1 SGHRS and CDR2 YFSETQ. The trim removed 4 bases at V and 4 bases at J, leaving 10 bases unmatched. The CDR3 DNA follows: TGCGCCAGCAGCCTGATCGGGACAGGGGATATCTATGGCTACACCTTC. Its protein product is CASSLIGTGDIYGYTF.

This rearrangement joins TRBV6-1 to TRBJ2-1, with TRBD2 matching over 7 bases. This CDR3 is built from 15 residues. The trim removed 5 bases at V and 1 base at J, leaving 5 bases unmatched. Per the germline V gene, CDR1 is MNHNS and CDR2 is SASEGT. The CDR3 DNA is TGTGCCAGCAGTCGACTAGCTATATCCTACAATGAGCAGTTCTTC. Translation gives CASSRLAISYNEQFF.

The chain has TRBV9 and TRBJ2-5, with TRBD1 matching 9 bases. From germline, CDR1 is SGDLS and CDR2 YYNGEE. Unmatched junction bases numbered 14, after V lost 4 bases and J lost 4 bases. The CDR3 sequence is 17 residues long. The CDR3 DNA sequence: TGTGCCAGCAGCCCCCCCCCGGGACAGGGTCATGGAGAGACCCAGTACTTC. Translating gives CASSPPPGQGHGETQYF.

This clone was detected a few times. The V call is TRBV18, the J call TRBJ1-1; 7 bases are shared with TRBD1. From germline, CDR1 is KGHSH and CDR2 LQKENI. The CDR3 totals 14 residues. Trimming cost V 3 bases and J 4 bases; bases outside gene matches: 5. The CDR3 sequence is CASSPDRVSTEAFF. The CDR3 nucleotides are TGTGCCAGCTCACCCGACAGGGTGAGCACTGAAGCTTTCTTT. The full variable domain, in which reference TRBV18 and TRBJ1-1 provide the parts outside the CDR3, is NAGVMQNPRHLVRRRGQEARLRCSPMKGHSHVYWYRQLPEEGLKFMVYLQKENIIDESGMPKERFSAEFPKEGPSILRIQQVVRGDSAAYFCASSPDRVSTEAFFGQGTRLTVV.

V usage is TRBV27 and J usage is TRBJ1-2; 8 nucleotides line up with TRBD1. The V gene end was trimmed by 7 bases and the J gene end by 3 bases; junction bases not matched to a gene: 7. Germline-derived CDR1 and CDR2 are MNHEY and SMNVEV (reference sequence). The CDR3 extends over 14 amino acids. The CDR3 loop reads CASKSTGAHYGYTF. For the CDR3, the DNA is TGTGCCAGCAAATCGACAGGGGCTCACTATGGCTACACCTTC.

The J gene is TRBJ1-6, the V gene TRBV4-3; TRBD1 is a possible D gene (5 bases). The CDR3 has 17 amino acids. The ends were cut back, 4 bases at V and 5 bases at J, with 18 bases in the middle. In germline, CDR1 is LGHNA, CDR2 YSLEER. Here the CDR3 reads CASSLLSPGGNNSPLHF. The DNA of the CDR3 is TGCGCCAGCAGCCTCTTGTCGCCCGGGGGAAATAATTCACCCCTCCACTTT.

The chain has TRBV29-1 and TRBJ2-1, with 10 bases lining up with TRBD2. The CDR3 is 14 residues long. Germline V gene sequence: CDR1 SQVTM, CDR2 ANQGSEA. Trimming at V came to 5 bases and at J to 2 bases, leaving 3 bases not matched to a gene. CDR3 region: CSVLAGAAYNEQFF. The CDR3 nucleotides are TGCAGCGTTCTAGCGGGAGCAGCCTACAATGAGCAGTTCTTC.

The V and J genes are TRBV5-8 and TRBJ1-2; 9 nucleotides agree with TRBD1. CDR1 and CDR2 from the germline V gene are SGHTS and YDEGEE. This CDR3 region has 16 residues. The V segment lost 4 bases and the J segment 4 bases; nucleotides outside the gene matches: 11. Written as DNA, the CDR3 is TGTGCCAGCAGCATACAGGGGGCGCGGAGAGTCTATGGCTACACCTTC. It yields the protein CASSIQGARRVYGYTF.

This clone was seen a handful of times. The genes are TRBV5-4 and TRBJ2-1; D might be TRBD2 (6 bases). Germline assignment: CDR1 SGHNT and CDR2 YYREEE (reference sequence). The CDR3 runs 16 residues. With 1 base removed from V and 7 bases from J, the gap between germline ends came to 18 bases. Here the CDR3 reads CASSLPSGTPGNEQFF. CDR3 sequence (DNA): TGTGCCAGCAGCTTGCCGAGTGGGACTCCCGGGAATGAGCAGTTCTTC.

The chain couples TRBV10-3 to TRBJ1-6; 10 bases are shared with TRBD1. Germline-derived CDR1 and CDR2 are ENHRY and SYGVKD. The trim removed 6 bases at V and 9 bases at J, leaving 5 bases unmatched. The CDR3 totals 14 residues. The CDR3 is CAIRPGQGSSPLHF. The CDR3, as DNA: TGTGCCATCAGGCCGGGACAGGGGAGTTCACCCCTCCACTTT.

The V and J genes are TRBV4-3 and TRBJ2-7; D gene ambiguous. The CDR3 has 15 residues. Trimming left V 1 base short and J 2 bases short, with 12 bases between. Germline V gives CDR1 LGHNA, CDR2 YSLEER. DNA for the CDR3: TGCGCCAGCAGCCAAGGGCGCGGCCGACCCTACGAGCAGTACTTC. It specifies CASSQGRGRPYEQYF.

The chain links TRBV5-1 to TRBJ1-2; D might be TRBD1 (6 bases). The germline CDR1 and CDR2 sequences are SGHRS and YFSETQ. Trimming left V 4 bases short and J 7 bases short, with 20 bases between. The CDR3 length is 15 residues. CDR3 coding DNA: TGCGCCAGCAGCAACGGCCGGGGGGCCGAGGTTGGCTACACCTTC. Translating gives CASSNGRGAEVGYTF.

The chain links TRBV19 to TRBJ2-7, with D possibly matching TRBD1 (6 bases). This CDR3 is 13 amino acids long. Germline V CDR1 and CDR2: LNHDA, SQIVND (reference sequence). V lost 4 bases and J lost 7, with 14 bases in between. CDR3 nucleotide sequence: TGTGCCAGTAGTACCCCAGGGGTCCGAGAGCAGTACTTC. This sequence encodes CASSTPGVREQYF.

J is TRBJ2-1 and V is TRBV6-5, with TRBD1 matching over 9 bases. The CDR3 is made up of 16 amino acids. CDR1 is MNHEY and CDR2 is SVGAGI in the germline V gene. Unmatched junction bases numbered 8, after V lost 0 bases and J lost 8 bases. CDR3 region: CASSYSGTGTFDEQFF. In DNA, the CDR3 is TGTGCCAGCAGTTACTCCGGGACAGGGACGTTCGATGAGCAGTTCTTC.

The chain joins TRBV27 to TRBJ1-5; tentative D call: TRBD1 (6 bases). Per the germline V gene, CDR1 is MNHEY and CDR2 is SMNVEV (reference sequence). Trimming removed 2 bases from V and 5 bases from J, with 25 bases in between. The CDR3 spans 19 residues. The CDR3 DNA reads as TGTGCCAGCAGTTTAATGGGGCAGGGGCCCCGGGAAGGGCATCAGCCCCAGCATTTT. It yields the protein CASSLMGQGPREGHQPQHF.

V gene TRBV4-3 combines with J gene TRBJ2-7, with 9 bases matching TRBD2. The CDR3 covers 17 residues. Looked up from germline, CDR1 is LGHNA and CDR2 is YSLEER. The V and J ends lost 0 bases and 0 bases, in that order; junction bases with no gene match: 6. The chain's CDR3 is CASSQETSGPSSYEQYF. Here the CDR3 DNA reads TGCGCCAGCAGCCAAGAGACTAGCGGCCCGAGCTCCTACGAGCAGTACTTC.

The chain carries TRBV6-5 and TRBJ1-1, with a tentative D call TRBD1 (5 bases). Germline V CDR1 and CDR2: MNHEY, SVGAGI. Trimming cost V 5 bases and J 3 bases, with 10 bases left between them. The CDR3 has 13 residues. The CDR3 bases are TGTGCCAGCAGTAATGACAGCTACACTGAAGCTTTCTTT. Amino acids: CASSNDSYTEAFF.

V usage is TRBV5-4 and J usage is TRBJ2-7; TRBD1 matches at 7 bases. V trimming: 2 bases; J trimming: 0 bases; junction bases outside the gene matches: 5. Germline V lookup: CDR1 SGHNT, CDR2 YYREEE (reference sequence). CDR3 length: 15 amino acids. The CDR3 coding sequence is TGTGCCAGCAGCTTACTGGGACAGATCTCCTACGAGCAGTACTTC. This translates into CASSLLGQISYEQYF.